These 21 T cell receptor beta chains were sequenced from one sample in a study of blood T cell repertoires in COVID-19. Repertoires were generated with immunoSEQ multiplex PCR, while TCRdb's copy carries only in-frame clones and drops some. The table has 200,000 or so clones, 70% to 90% seen once; the top ten hold roughly 3%. The sample consisted of peripheral blood. The source of these receptors is a man aged 25-40 years with COVID-19, enrolled during active disease.

This clone was observed a single time. The rearrangement links TRBV7-3 to TRBJ2-7, with unresolved D. This CDR3 contains 13 residues. CDR1 SGHTA and CDR2 FQGTGA come from the germline V gene. V was cut by 3 bases and J by 0 bases, with 6 bases left in between. CDR3 in amino acids: CASSFSSSYEQYF. The CDR3 DNA sequence: TGTGCCAGCAGCTTCTCCAGCTCCTACGAGCAGTACTTC.

The rearrangement joins TRBV7-2 to TRBJ1-1, with D maybe TRBD1 (6 bases). Germline loops: CDR1 SGHTA, CDR2 FQGNSA. The CDR3 is 14 residues long. Between the trimmed V and J ends, which lost 4 bases and 4 bases, there was a span of 13 bases. The CDR3 protein is CASSWNRDLTEAFF. The CDR3 DNA is TGTGCCAGCAGCTGGAACAGGGATCTCACTGAAGCTTTCTTT.

The chain uses TRBV9 and TRBJ2-2, with TRBD1 as a possible D gene (6 bases). Germline values: CDR1 SGDLS, CDR2 YYNGEE. V lost 1 base and J 5 bases, leaving 15 bases between the germline ends. The CDR3 runs 16 residues. The CDR3 is CASSVHFWQGTGELFF. CDR3 DNA sequence: TGTGCCAGCAGCGTACATTTTTGGCAGGGGACCGGGGAGCTGTTTTTT.

The chain employs TRBV10-3 and TRBJ1-1, with 7 bases that match TRBD1. V lost 4 bases to trimming and J lost 3 bases; unmatched junction nucleotides: 8. The CDR3 length is 15 residues. CDR1 and CDR2 (germline): ENHRY, SYGVKD. The CDR3 DNA reads TGTGCCATCAGTGGGACAGGCCGAGGGGACACTGAAGCTTTCTTT. Translation gives CAISGTGRGDTEAFF.

J is TRBJ2-7 and V is TRBV5-1, with D possibly being TRBD1 (6 bases). The germline CDR1 and CDR2 sequences are SGHRS and YFSETQ. The CDR3 covers 13 residues. V lost 4 bases and J lost 0, with 8 bases in between. The CDR3: CASSQGSSYEQYF. The CDR3 DNA sequence: TGCGCCAGCAGCCAGGGGAGCTCCTACGAGCAGTACTTC.

The chain uses TRBV19 and TRBJ1-2; D call uncertain. The CDR3 spans 13 residues. Germline lookup yields CDR1 LNHDA and CDR2 SQIVND (reference sequence). V dropped 6 bases and J dropped 4 bases, with 12 bases sitting between them. CDR3 protein: CASSRTEIYGYTF. The CDR3 nucleotides read TGTGCCAGTAGCAGAACAGAAATCTATGGCTACACCTTC.

This chain uses TRBV9 with TRBJ2-2; tentative D call: TRBD1 (6 bases). CDR1 and CDR2 from the germline V gene are SGDLS and YYNGEE. The CDR3 spans 16 residues. V lost 3 bases to trimming and J lost 5 bases, with 17 bases between them. This chain's CDR3 is CASSDRAGAITGELFF. The CDR3, as DNA: TGTGCCAGCAGCGACCGGGCAGGGGCTATTACCGGGGAGCTGTTTTTT.

This chain connects TRBV6-2 or TRBV6-3 to TRBJ2-7, with D tentatively TRBD2 (6 bases). The CDR3 has 17 amino acids. V was cut by 0 bases and J by 3 bases, with 18 bases left in between. Per the germline V gene, CDR1 is MNHEY and CDR2 is SVGEGT. The chain's CDR3 is CASSYSTTKLGGYEQYF. The CDR3 nucleotides are TGTGCCAGCAGTTACTCGACTACGAAACTGGGGGGCTACGAGCAGTACTTC.

This sequence joins TRBV6-2 or TRBV6-3 and TRBJ1-1; D may be TRBD1 (5 bases). Trimming removed 6 bases from V and 1 base from J, with 12 bases in between. This CDR3 is built from 14 residues. In germline, CDR1 is MNHEY, CDR2 SVGEGT. DNA of the CDR3: TGTGCCAGCAGCTTGACAGACGCGAACACTGAAGCTTTCTTT. As protein: CASSLTDANTEAFF.

The gene calls are TRBV10-3 and TRBJ1-6; 9 nucleotides agree with TRBD1. With 0 bases clipped from V and 7 bases from J, the junction kept 4 bases outside the gene matches. This CDR3 has 16 amino acids. Per the germline V gene, CDR1 is ENHRY and CDR2 is SYGVKD. CDR3 region: CAISESLTGGNSPLHF. In nucleotides, the CDR3 is TGTGCCATCAGTGAGTCACTGACAGGGGGAAATTCACCCCTCCACTTT.

The chain links TRBV7-2 to TRBJ2-5; 7 bases are shared with TRBD1. The ends lost 4 bases at V and 4 bases at J; junction bases unmatched: 0. CDR1 and CDR2 from the germline V gene are SGHTA and FQGNSA. The CDR3 is made up of 12 amino acids. CDR3: CASSYRGETQYF. The CDR3 DNA follows: TGTGCCAGCAGCTACAGGGGAGAGACCCAGTACTTC.

The chain joins TRBV30 to TRBJ2-7, with D perhaps matching TRBD2 (6 bases). CDR1 and CDR2 from the germline V gene are GTSNPN and SVGIG (reference sequence). V lost 0 bases and J lost 3, with 9 bases in between. The CDR3 spans 13 residues. The CDR3 reads CAWSVGGGYEQYF. As DNA, the CDR3 is TGTGCCTGGAGTGTGGGGGGAGGCTACGAGCAGTACTTC.

The chain couples TRBV7-2 to TRBJ2-1, with 7 positions matching TRBD2. The CDR3 has 14 residues. The germline V gene has CDR1 SGHTA and CDR2 FQGNSA. The V and J ends lost 2 bases and 6 bases, in that order; junction bases with no gene match: 4. The CDR3 is CASSLMGGFNEQFF. CDR3 bases: TGTGCCAGCAGCTTAATGGGAGGGTTCAATGAGCAGTTCTTC.

The chain combines TRBV6-5 with TRBJ1-1, with 9 bases aligning to TRBD1. This CDR3 is 14 amino acids long. V lost 6 bases, J lost 5 bases, and 7 bases stayed unmatched. Germline V gene sequence: CDR1 MNHEY, CDR2 SVGAGI. This CDR3 reads CASSPGTGRTEAFF. The CDR3 DNA follows: TGTGCCAGCAGCCCAGGGACAGGGCGGACTGAAGCTTTCTTT.

This clone was counted a single time. The chain couples TRBV4-2 to TRBJ1-1, with D possibly TRBD1 on 6 matching bases. The V end was cut by 0 bases, the J end by 0 bases, with 11 bases between. This CDR3 region has 16 residues. Germline CDR1 LGHNA, CDR2 YNFKEQ. Written as DNA, the CDR3 is TGTGCCAGCAGCCAAGATCCAGGGGTTATGAACACTGAAGCTTTCTTT. It specifies CASSQDPGVMNTEAFF.

V and J are TRBV12-3 or TRBV12-4 and TRBJ1-1, with D uncertain. V lost 6 bases, J lost 8 bases, and 13 bases lay in between. The CDR3 is 12 amino acids. CDR3 DNA sequence: TGTGCCAGCAGCCAACTCGGGGTAGAAGCTTTCTTT. It specifies CASSQLGVEAFF.

The chain links TRBV2 to TRBJ2-3; 7 positions agree with TRBD1. V gave up 6 bases and J gave up 2 bases; unmatched junction bases: 11. The CDR3 is 16 amino acids. The germline V gene encodes CDR1 SNHLY and CDR2 FYNNEI. The CDR3 protein is CASSFSQGLSTDTQYF. Here the CDR3 DNA reads TGTGCCAGCAGCTTTTCACAGGGGCTTTCCACAGATACGCAGTATTTT.

For the CDR3, the DNA is TGTGCCATCAGGAGGGACTTAAGACCGAGCTCCTACAATGAGCAGTTCTTC. Its protein product is CAIRRDLRPSSYNEQFF. This chain uses TRBV10-3 with TRBJ2-1, with D perhaps TRBD2 (6 bases). In germline, CDR1 is ENHRY, CDR2 SYGVKD. Trimming stripped 6 bases from V and 0 bases from J, with 18 bases between. The CDR3 contains 17 residues.

This rearrangement joins TRBV11-2 to TRBJ1-6; the match to TRBD1 covers 10 bases. The germline V gene encodes CDR1 SGHAT and CDR2 FQNNGV. Germline trimming cut 4 bases from V and 10 bases from J; bases unmatched to any gene: 7. This CDR3 is 15 amino acids long. The CDR3 loop reads CASSSPRTGGSPLHF. The CDR3 DNA reads as TGTGCCAGCAGCTCCCCCCGGACAGGGGGGTCACCCCTCCACTTT.

The chain employs TRBV10-3 and TRBJ2-4, with D uncertain. The V gene's germline CDR1 is ENHRY and CDR2 SYGVKD. This CDR3 has 15 residues. The ends were cut back, 0 bases at V and 2 bases at J, with 8 bases in the middle. DNA for the CDR3: TGTGCCATCAGTGAGTCCTCCTTGTCCAAAAACATTCAGTACTTC. Translation: CAISESSLSKNIQYF.

The V gene is TRBV18, the J gene TRBJ2-3; D remains ambiguous. CDR1 and CDR2 from the germline V gene are KGHSH and LQKENI. The CDR3 loop spans 13 amino acids. Trimming shortened V by 0 bases and J by 6 bases, and 7 bases separated the two germline ends. The CDR3 region is CASSPPWADTQYF. CDR3 coding DNA: TGTGCCAGCTCACCACCGTGGGCGGATACGCAGTATTTT.